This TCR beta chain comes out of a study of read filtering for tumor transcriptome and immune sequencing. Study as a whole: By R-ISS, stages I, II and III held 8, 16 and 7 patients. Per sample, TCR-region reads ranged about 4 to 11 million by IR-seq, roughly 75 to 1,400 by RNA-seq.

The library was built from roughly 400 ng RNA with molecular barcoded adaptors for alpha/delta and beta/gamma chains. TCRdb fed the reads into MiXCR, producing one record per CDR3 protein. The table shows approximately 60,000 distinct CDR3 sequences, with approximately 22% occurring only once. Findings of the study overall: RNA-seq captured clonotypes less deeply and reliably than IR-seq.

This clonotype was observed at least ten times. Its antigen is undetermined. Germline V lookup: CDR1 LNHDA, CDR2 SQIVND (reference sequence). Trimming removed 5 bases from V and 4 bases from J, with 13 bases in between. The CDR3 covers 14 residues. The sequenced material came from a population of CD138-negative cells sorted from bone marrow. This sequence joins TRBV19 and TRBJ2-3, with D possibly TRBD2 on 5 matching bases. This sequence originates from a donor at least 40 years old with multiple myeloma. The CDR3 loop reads CASSLRGEADTQYF. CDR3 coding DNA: TGTGCCAGTAGTCTTCGGGGAGAGGCAGATACGCAGTATTTT.